One T cell receptor (beta chain) is described in this entry. Its antigen has not been determined. It has no much larger one-base neighbor in the sample; base qualities were not kept. The data were taken from a study of tumor-infiltrating lymphocytes in oesophageal squamous cell carcinoma (TCRdb year 2016). From its cysteine to its phenylalanine, the CDR3 spans 15 amino acids. CDR3 DNA is the only sequence kept; it has 45 bases, read in frame from the first base. After removal of 3 bases from V and 8 bases from J, the junction retains 9 bases not matched to a gene. CDR1 is given as MGHRA and CDR2 as YSYEKL, both from the germline V gene. Libraries were built with PCR. Sequencing was performed on an Illumina HiSeq 2000. TCRdb cleaned the public reads at Q25 with fastp, built clones with MiXCR and kept in-frame beta chains. Every distinct CDR3 protein forms one entry, paired with its most common genes and DNA. The sample table lists some 25,000 distinct CDR3 sequences, about two fifths of them with a count of one. The top ten clonotypes cover less than 30% of the sample.

Recombination joined TRBV4-1 with TRBJ2-4, with 8 junctional bases fitting TRBD1. The sequencing sample was made of esophageal tumor tissue. The source is a male donor with esophageal squamous cell carcinoma. The nucleotide sequence is given as TGCGCCAGCAGCCACCTGGACAGGGATCTGGACATTCAGTACTTC. This yields the protein CASSHLDRDLDIQYF.